This T cell receptor beta chain emerged from a study of blood T cell repertoires in COVID-19. Per the authors' pipeline: Reference gene primers were amplified, and this amplification served to estimate nucleated cell counts. Only in-frame clones appear in the TCRdb table, and some are missing; sequencing was by immunoSEQ multiplex PCR. V and J calls and clone size come straight from that table; D and trimming were deduced from the DNA. The table shows approximately 530,000 clones, with 85% to 90% occurring only once. The ends lost 4 bases at V and 4 bases at J; junction bases unmatched: 9. Germline assignment: CDR1 SQVTM and CDR2 ANQGSEA. This CDR3 contains 14 residues.

The TCR originated in a woman aged 45-65 years with COVID-19, enrolled during active disease. The rearrangement links TRBV29-1 to TRBJ1-2; the match to TRBD1 covers 7 bases. Sequenced material: peripheral blood. CDR3 DNA: TGCAGCGTTGGAGAGACAGGGTCGGCCTATGGCTACACCTTC. Translating gives CSVGETGSAYGYTF.